The 12 T cell receptor beta chains reported below all come from one sample, sequenced in a study of blood T cell repertoires in COVID-19. Repertoires were generated with immunoSEQ multiplex PCR, while TCRdb's copy carries only in-frame clones and drops some. The sample gives a few hundred thousand clones, roughly 90% of which show up once; around 3% is in the top ten. Sample: peripheral blood. These receptors were taken from a woman between 25 and 40 years old with COVID-19, enrolled during active disease.

CDR3 sequence reads: CASSFPGTRTDEQFF. The CDR3 DNA reads as TGCGCCAGCAGCTTCCCCGGGACTAGGACGGATGAGCAGTTCTTC. The genes are TRBV4-1 and TRBJ2-1, with 8 bases that match TRBD2. The CDR3 spans 15 residues. The germline CDR1 and CDR2 sequences are MGHRA and YSYEKL. Losses at the gene ends were 5 bases for V and 8 bases for J; bases not matched to a gene: 11.

This chain uses TRBV5-1 with TRBJ2-1; 9 nucleotides align to TRBD2. CDR3 length: 16 amino acids. V was pared by 1 base and J by 6 bases, with 8 bases of the junction left unmatched. Germline lookup yields CDR1 SGHRS and CDR2 YFSETQ. CDR3 region: CASSLPRSGSPNEQFF. The CDR3 DNA reads TGCGCCAGCAGCTTGCCACGTAGCGGGAGCCCCAATGAGCAGTTCTTC.

The chain carries TRBV7-9 and TRBJ2-7; tentatively, D is TRBD1 (5 bases). Deletions cut 5 bases from V and 2 bases from J, with 16 bases between. From germline, CDR1 is SEHNR and CDR2 FQNEAQ (reference sequence). The length of the CDR3 is 15 residues. The CDR3 bases are TGTGCCAGCAGCGGACAAGGCGGAGACACCTACGAGCAGTACTTC. Amino acid sequence: CASSGQGGDTYEQYF. Combining the CDR3 with reference TRBV7-9 and TRBJ2-7 gives the whole variable domain DTGVSQNPRHKITKRGQNVTFRCDPISEHNRLYWYRQTLGQGPEFLTYFQNEAQLEKSRLLSDRFSAERPKGSFSTLEIQRTEQGDSAMYLCASSGQGGDTYEQYFGPGTRLTVT.

This clone was detected only a few times. The V gene is TRBV3-1 (or the pseudogene TRBV3-2), the J gene TRBJ2-1; 7 bases agree with TRBD2. In germline, CDR1 is LGHDT, CDR2 YNNKEL (reference sequence). The CDR3 totals 16 residues. J gave up 6 bases and V 1 base, and 9 bases lay outside the gene matches. The CDR3 DNA reads as TGTGCCAGCAGCCAAGGACGGACTAGGGTCCTCAATGAGCAGTTCTTC. This gives the protein CASSQGRTRVLNEQFF.

The CDR3 coding sequence is TGTGCCAGCAGTGATAGCTTTGGCCAGAACACCGGGGAGCTGTTTTTT. Encoded protein: CASSDSFGQNTGELFF. The chain joins TRBV25-1 to TRBJ2-2; D is uncertain. Per germline, CDR1 MGHDK and CDR2 SYGVNS. This CDR3 comprises 16 residues. Trimming removed 3 bases at V and 1 base at J, with 12 bases between. Complete variable domain (other parts from reference TRBV25-1 and TRBJ2-2): EADIYQTPRYLVIGTGKKITLECSQTMGHDKMYWYQQDPGMELHLIHYSYGVNSTEKGDLSSESTVSRIRTEHFPLTLESARPSHTSQYLCASSDSFGQNTGELFFGEGSRLTVL.

The rearrangement joins TRBV4-1 to TRBJ2-1, with 7 bases lining up with TRBD2. Germline trimming cut 3 bases from V and 9 bases from J; bases unmatched to any gene: 14. Germline V gene data show CDR1 as MGHRA and CDR2 as YSYEKL. The CDR3 is made up of 16 amino acids. The CDR3 protein is CASSHGERRELIEQFF. The CDR3 coding sequence is TGCGCCAGCAGCCATGGGGAACGGCGGGAGTTGATTGAGCAGTTCTTC.

The DNA of the CDR3 is TGTGCCAGCAGCTTAGGTGGCGGGAGTCAAGATACGCAGTATTTT. Translation gives CASSLGGGSQDTQYF. The chain carries TRBV11-3 and TRBJ2-3, with 7 bases fitting TRBD2. The CDR3 is 15 residues long. After removal of 1 base from V and 5 bases from J, the junction contained 6 bases not matched to a gene. The germline V gene encodes CDR1 SGHNT and CDR2 YENEEA. The variable domain in full, completed from reference TRBV11-3 and TRBJ2-3, reads EAGVVQSPRYKIIEKKQPVAFWCNPISGHNTLYWYLQNLGQGPELLIRYENEEAVDDSQLPKDRFSAERLKGVDSTLKIQPAELGDSAVYLCASSLGGGSQDTQYFGPGTRLTVL.

The chain has TRBV6-2 or TRBV6-3 and TRBJ2-7; tentative D call: TRBD2 (6 bases). CDR3 size: 12 residues. Germline V gene data show CDR1 as MNHEY and CDR2 as SVGEGT. DNA for the CDR3: TGTGCCAGCGGTTATGGAGGGCACGAGCAGTACGTC. It yields the protein CASGYGGHEQYV.

This sequence joins TRBV27 and TRBJ2-1; D may be TRBD1 (6 bases). V lost 4 bases and J lost 4, with 17 bases in between. The CDR3 consists of 16 residues. Germline V CDR1 and CDR2: MNHEY, SMNVEV (reference sequence). The CDR3, as DNA: TGTGCCAGCAGTTACATTGGGACACCAATATACAATGAGCAGTTCTTC. Its translation: CASSYIGTPIYNEQFF.

This sequence joins TRBV6-1 and TRBJ2-7; a possible D gene is TRBD2 (7 bases). The CDR3 covers 15 residues. Germline CDR1 is MNHNS and CDR2 is SASEGT. V was shortened by 2 bases and J by 2 bases, with 13 bases between the two germline ends. The CDR3 sequence: CASSEIAGAPYEQYF. CDR3 nucleotide sequence: TGTGCCAGCAGTGAAATTGCGGGGGCCCCCTACGAGCAGTACTTC.

The chain recombines TRBV7-8 with TRBJ2-3; 7 positions match TRBD2. This CDR3 has 19 amino acids. Germline assignment: CDR1 SGHVS and CDR2 FQNEAQ. V was pared by 5 bases and J by 0 bases, with 17 bases of the junction left unmatched. This CDR3 is CASSPRWWTRGSSTDTQYF. The CDR3 DNA reads TGTGCCAGCAGCCCCAGGTGGTGGACTAGGGGCTCTAGCACAGATACGCAGTATTTT.

The chain has TRBV2 and TRBJ1-1; the match to TRBD1 covers 10 bases. Germline assignment: CDR1 SNHLY and CDR2 FYNNEI. The CDR3 is 16 amino acids. Trimming at V came to 4 bases and at J to 1 base, leaving 6 bases not matched to a gene. In nucleotides, the CDR3 is TGTGCCAGCAGTGCCCTAGGGACAGGGGCGAACACTGAAGCTTTCTTT. It is translated as CASSALGTGANTEAFF.